This T cell receptor beta chain was documented in a study of identical twins. This clonotype was counted many times. Germline CDR1 and CDR2: MNHEY and SMNVEV (reference sequence). V gave up 5 bases and J gave up 5 bases, with 15 bases separating them. The CDR3 sequence is 14 residues long. TCRdb called the 5' RACE reads again in MiXCR, with one record for every CDR3 protein. The sample has 690,000 or so distinct CDR3 sequences; 6.1% are singletons. Sequences were obtained from naive T cells sorted from blood. The receptor's source is a man younger than 35 in good health. The genes are TRBV27 and TRBJ2-5, with D possibly TRBD1 on 6 matching bases. The CDR3 reads CASSIKHTGETQYF. In DNA, the CDR3 is TGTGCCAGCAGTATAAAACACACAGGGGAGACCCAGTACTTC.